This TCR beta chain originates from a study of Ad26.COV2.S vaccination and SARS-CoV-2 variants. Study details: Participant was drawn from the COV1001 Ad26.COV2.S trial arm.

This table comes from immunoSEQ multiplex PCR, and its TCRdb copy is limited to in-frame clones, with some not included. The sample yields some 370,000 clones, roughly 80% seen once. The study's findings and limits: Among vaccine recipients, spike-specific TCR breadth exceeded that of placebo recipients.

Treatment indicated: around 19 received Ad26.COV2.S at low or high dose, single or two shots; roughly 5 received placebo; per-sample allocation not given. Samples came from day 63 after the first vaccine or placebo injection. Participants' vaccine, an Ad26 vector, delivered Wuhan-strain SARS-CoV-2 spike. From germline, CDR1 is DFQATT and CDR2 SNEGSKA (reference sequence). CDR3 length: 11 residues. V was trimmed by 2 bases and J by 5 bases, leaving 4 bases between them. A remark on this clone: Its antigen is unidentified.

The V gene is TRBV20-1, the J gene TRBJ2-1, with D unresolved. The sequencing used peripheral blood, collected in a trial of Ad26.COV2.S vaccine versus placebo. This receptor was taken from a person between 18 and 59 years old who received the Ad26.COV2.S COVID-19 vaccine or a placebo. Here the CDR3 reads CSARQNNEQFF. Here the CDR3 DNA reads TGCAGTGCTAGACAAAACAATGAGCAGTTCTTC.